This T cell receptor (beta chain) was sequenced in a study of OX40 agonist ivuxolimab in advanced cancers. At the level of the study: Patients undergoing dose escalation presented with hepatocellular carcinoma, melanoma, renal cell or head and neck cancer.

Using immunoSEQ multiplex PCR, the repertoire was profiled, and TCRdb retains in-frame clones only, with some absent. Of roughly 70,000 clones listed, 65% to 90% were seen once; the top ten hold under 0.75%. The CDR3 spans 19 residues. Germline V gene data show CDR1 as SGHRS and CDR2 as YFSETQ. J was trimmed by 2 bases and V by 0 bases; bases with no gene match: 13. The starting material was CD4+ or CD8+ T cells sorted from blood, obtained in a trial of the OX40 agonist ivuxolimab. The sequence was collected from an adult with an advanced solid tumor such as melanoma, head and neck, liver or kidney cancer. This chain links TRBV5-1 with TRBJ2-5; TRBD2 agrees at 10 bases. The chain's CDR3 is CASSLGRLTSGMIQETQYF. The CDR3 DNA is TGCGCCAGCAGCTTGGGCCGTCTCACTAGCGGGATGATTCAAGAGACCCAGTACTTC.